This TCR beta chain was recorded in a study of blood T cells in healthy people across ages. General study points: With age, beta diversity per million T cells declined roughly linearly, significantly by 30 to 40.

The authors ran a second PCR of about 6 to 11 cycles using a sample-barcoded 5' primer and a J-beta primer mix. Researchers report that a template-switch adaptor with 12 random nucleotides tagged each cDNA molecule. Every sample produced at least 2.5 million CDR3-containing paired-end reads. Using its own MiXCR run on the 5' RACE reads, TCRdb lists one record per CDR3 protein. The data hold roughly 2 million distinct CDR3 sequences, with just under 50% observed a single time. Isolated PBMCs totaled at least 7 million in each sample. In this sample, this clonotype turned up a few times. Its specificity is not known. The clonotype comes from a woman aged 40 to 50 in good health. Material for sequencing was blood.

In DNA form, the CDR3 reads TGTGCCAGCAGCCAAGTCAAGCTACAGGGACAAGAGACCCAGTACTTC. Its translation: CASSQVKLQGQETQYF. The chain has TRBV14 and TRBJ2-5; D is possibly TRBD1 (6 bases). Trimming removed 1 base at V and 2 bases at J, with 14 bases between. The CDR3 runs 16 residues. Germline V gene sequence: CDR1 SGHDN, CDR2 FVKESK.